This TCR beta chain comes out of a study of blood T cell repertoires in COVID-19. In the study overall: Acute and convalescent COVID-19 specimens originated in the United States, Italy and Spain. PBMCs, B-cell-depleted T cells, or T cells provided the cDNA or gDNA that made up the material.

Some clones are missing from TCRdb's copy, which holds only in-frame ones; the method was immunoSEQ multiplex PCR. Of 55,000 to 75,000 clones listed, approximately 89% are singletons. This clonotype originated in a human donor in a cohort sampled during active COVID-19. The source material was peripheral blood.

The CDR3 coding sequence is TGTGCCAGCAGCGAGGAGACAGGGCGCTACAATGAGCAGTTCTTC. It translates to CASSEETGRYNEQFF. The chain couples TRBV6-5 to TRBJ2-1, with 7 bases matching TRBD1. The J segment lost 3 bases and the V segment lost 6 bases, leaving 8 bases of the junction unmatched. Germline CDR1 reads MNHEY; CDR2 reads SVGAGI. The length of the CDR3 is 15 residues.